This T cell receptor (beta chain) was recovered during a study of T cell responses to AZD1222 COVID-19 vaccine. The CDR3 loop spans 13 amino acids. Trimming removed 2 bases from V and 4 bases from J, with 8 bases in between. Germline CDR1 reads ENHRY; CDR2 reads SYGVKD. Sequencing used immunoSEQ multiplex PCR; TCRdb keeps in-frame clones, though not all of them. The table lists about 69,000 clones, roughly 85% of them singletons. Study-wide results and limits: The study found vaccine-associated CD4 TCRs spanning spike, dominant at 160-218 and 743-854. AZD1222 recipients seropositive at baseline numbered only 5 or 6. In a largely white British group with more females than males, clonal diversity was possibly underestimated.

Of note for this clone: Its matching antigen is unknown.

The sample was peripheral blood, taken 28 days after the second AZD1222 dose. The source is an adult who received the AZD1222 COVID-19 vaccine. V and J are TRBV10-3 and TRBJ1-2; the D is unclear. The CDR3 nucleotides read TGTGCCATCAGTGAGGGAGAGGGCTATGGCTACACCTTC. This encodes CAISEGEGYGYTF.